The entry that follows covers one T cell receptor (beta chain) sequence. Its antigen is still unknown. Germline CDR1 is SGHDN and CDR2 is FVKESK. V was trimmed by 4 bases and J by 2 bases, leaving 11 bases between them. This CDR3 region has 14 residues. The protocol was immunoSEQ multiplex PCR, while the TCRdb copy is restricted to in-frame clones and leaves out a portion. The repertoire holds roughly 38,000 clones, with 88% as singletons. This entry comes from a study of T cells in localized non-small cell lung cancer. The study's findings and limits: Density of T cells in blood, when higher, went with longer overall survival. Appearances in adjacent lung were noted for a median 57 of the top 100 tumor clones.

The source of this sequence is a female donor at least 60 years old with stage I squamous cell lung carcinoma. The sample here was peripheral blood, taken before any cancer treatment. V gene TRBV14 combines with J gene TRBJ1-2; the D is unclear. CDR3 sequence reads: CASSPMDLNYGYTF. The CDR3 DNA reads TGTGCCAGCAGCCCTATGGACCTAAACTATGGCTACACCTTC.